The T cell receptor beta chain described here comes from a study of CD4 T cells in relation to SARS-CoV-2 and coronaviruses. Overall study context: ViraFEST: approximately eleven-day antigen culture of PBMCs, then TCR beta CDR3 sequencing. Negative control cultures got HIV-1 Nef peptides or no peptide.

This CDR3 has 13 amino acids. The V gene lost 6 bases and the J gene lost 5 bases, with 13 bases spanning the gap. Germline V gene lookup returns CDR1 SGHAT and CDR2 FQNNGV. Using immunoSEQ multiplex PCR, the repertoire was profiled, and TCRdb retains in-frame clones only, with some absent. The table includes tens of thousands of clones, roughly 71% detected once. Comment on this clone: Its matching antigen is unknown.

CD4+ T cells from unexposed donors were obtained before the COVID-19 pandemic (2011-2018). Isolation of CD4+ T cells took place after less than twelve days in culture. Sequencing was performed on CD4+ T cells from PBMCs, cultured in vitro. The sequence derives from a human donor in good health. This chain joins TRBV11-2 and TRBJ2-5, with TRBD2 as a possible D gene (6 bases). The CDR3 DNA reads TGTGCCAGCAGACCCGCGGGGTTGGAGACCCAGTACTTC. Translation: CASRPAGLETQYF.